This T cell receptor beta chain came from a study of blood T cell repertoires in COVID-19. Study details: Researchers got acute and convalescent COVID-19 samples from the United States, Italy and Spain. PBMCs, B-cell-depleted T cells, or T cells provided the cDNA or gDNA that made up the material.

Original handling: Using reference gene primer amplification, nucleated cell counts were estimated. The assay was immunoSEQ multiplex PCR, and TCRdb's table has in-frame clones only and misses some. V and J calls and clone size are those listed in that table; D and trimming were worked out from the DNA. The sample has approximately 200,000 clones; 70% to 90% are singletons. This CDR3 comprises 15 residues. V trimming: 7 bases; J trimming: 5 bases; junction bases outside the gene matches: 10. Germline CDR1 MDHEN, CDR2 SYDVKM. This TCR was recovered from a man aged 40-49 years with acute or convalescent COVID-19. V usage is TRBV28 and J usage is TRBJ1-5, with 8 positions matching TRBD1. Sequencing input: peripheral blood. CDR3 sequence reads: CASTTRDRGDQPQHF. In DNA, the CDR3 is TGTGCCAGCACAACCCGTGACAGGGGTGATCAGCCCCAGCATTTT. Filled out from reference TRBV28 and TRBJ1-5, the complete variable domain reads DVKVTQSSRYLVKRTGEKVFLECVQDMDHENMFWYRQDPGLGLRLIYFSYDVKMKEKGDIPEGYSVSREKKERFSLILESASTNQTSMYLCASTTRDRGDQPQHFGDGTRLSIL.